These 6 T cell receptor beta chains were all obtained from the same sample, sequenced in a study of cytomegalovirus exposure and HLA in healthy donors. 60 Vbeta and 13 Jbeta primers were used in PCR. The repertoire was sequenced with immunoSEQ multiplex PCR; TCRdb's copy has only in-frame clones and lacks some. In the table there are under 200,000 clones, approximately 80% of which are singletons. Sample: PBMCs. The receptors shown here come from a woman aged 18 to 35 in good health and CMV-seronegative.

The chain couples TRBV10-3 to TRBJ1-1; D is perhaps TRBD1 (5 bases). V lost 6 bases to trimming and J lost 2 bases, with 16 bases between them. The CDR3 is 15 residues long. Germline V gene lookup returns CDR1 ENHRY and CDR2 SYGVKD. CDR3: CAIRQAQGFNTEAFF. In DNA, the CDR3 is TGTGCCATCAGACAAGCCCAGGGTTTTAACACTGAAGCTTTCTTT.

The V gene is TRBV19, the J gene TRBJ1-1; D possibly corresponds to TRBD1 (6 bases). Germline V lookup: CDR1 LNHDA, CDR2 SQIVND (reference sequence). The V end was cut by 6 bases, the J end by 7 bases, with 12 bases between. The CDR3 covers 12 residues. The CDR3 is CASRVQGGEAFF. DNA for the CDR3: TGTGCCAGTAGGGTACAGGGCGGTGAAGCTTTCTTT.

The V call is TRBV30, the J call TRBJ2-3; TRBD1 matches at 12 bases. Trimming removed 4 bases from V and 5 bases from J; junction bases left unmatched: 7. This CDR3 has 15 amino acids. Germline V gene data show CDR1 as GTSNPN and CDR2 as SVGIG (reference sequence). For the CDR3, the DNA is TGTGCCTGGAACATGGGACAGGGGGCTGGAGATACGCAGTATTTT. This codes for CAWNMGQGAGDTQYF. The full variable domain, in which reference TRBV30 and TRBJ2-3 provide the parts outside the CDR3, is SQTIHQWPATLVQPVGSPLSLECTVEGTSNPNLYWYRQAAGRGLQLLFYSVGIGQISSEVPQNLSASRPQDRQFILSSKKLLLSDSGFYLCAWNMGQGAGDTQYFGPGTRLTVL.

This clone was recorded only once. The rearrangement joins TRBV6-5 to TRBJ2-7; D gene uncertain. The V end was cut by 5 bases, the J end by 4 bases, with 6 bases between. This CDR3 region has 11 residues. Germline V gives CDR1 MNHEY, CDR2 SVGAGI. Written as DNA, the CDR3 is TGTGCCAGCAGTAAACTTTACGAGCAGTACTTC. Translating it yields CASSKLYEQYF.

The CDR3 DNA reads as TGTGCCAGCAGCCAAGGTGCTTCGACAGGCCGAACCTCCGCTGAAGCTTTCTTT. It is translated as CASSQGASTGRTSAEAFF. The rearrangement joins TRBV4-2 to TRBJ1-1; perhaps TRBD1 as D (6 bases). This CDR3 comprises 18 residues. CDR1 is LGHNA and CDR2 is YNFKEQ in the germline V gene. The germline V and J ends were trimmed by 1 base and 6 bases, with 24 bases remaining between them.

The chain links TRBV7-2 to TRBJ2-3; D uncertain. V shed 4 bases and J shed 0 bases, with 8 bases lying between them. The germline V gene encodes CDR1 SGHTA and CDR2 FQGNSA. The CDR3 is 14 residues long. The CDR3 DNA follows: TGTGCCAGCAGCTCGTACTTAAGCACAGATACGCAGTATTTT. Its translation is CASSSYLSTDTQYF.